This T cell receptor beta chain was sequenced during a study of cytomegalovirus exposure and HLA in healthy donors. Study outcomes and limitations: Reported performance of the classifier showed diagnosis of cytomegalovirus status with high specificity and sensitivity.

Notes on this clone: Antigen: not known.

PCR used 60 Vbeta primers and 13 Jbeta primers. Data came from immunoSEQ multiplex PCR; TCRdb stores just in-frame clones and leaves some out. Across some 130,000 clones, the top ten clones capture 1.5% to 1.9% of the sample. The clonotype originates from a woman between 35 and 50 years old in good health and CMV-seronegative. The sequenced sample consisted of PBMCs.

The DNA for the CDR3 is TGTGCCAGCAGCCGGACAGGGTCCCTCACAGATACGCAGTATTTT. As protein: CASSRTGSLTDTQYF. The V and J genes are TRBV5-5 and TRBJ2-3; 8 bases map to TRBD1. Germline V gene lookup returns CDR1 SGHKS and CDR2 YYEKEE (reference sequence). The CDR3 runs 15 residues. The V and J ends lost 4 bases and 2 bases, in that order; junction bases with no gene match: 6.